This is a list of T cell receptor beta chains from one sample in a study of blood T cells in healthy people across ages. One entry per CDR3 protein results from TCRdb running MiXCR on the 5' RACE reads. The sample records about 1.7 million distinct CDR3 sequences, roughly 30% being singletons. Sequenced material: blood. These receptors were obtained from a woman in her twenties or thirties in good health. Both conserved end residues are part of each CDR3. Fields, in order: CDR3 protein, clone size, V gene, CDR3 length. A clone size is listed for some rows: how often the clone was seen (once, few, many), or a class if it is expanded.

CASSSGILGGYTF	NA	TRBV12-3/TRBV12-4	13
CSAHRGEDEKLFF	few	TRBV20-1	13
CASSQGGTQYSGNTIYF	once	TRBV3-1	17
CAISESPGPGDYGYTF	few	TRBV10-3	16
CASRSLQGTNQPQHF	NA	TRBV2	15
CASSQFGRGGTEAFF	NA	TRBV16	15
CASSRVAYNEQFF	many	TRBV12-3/TRBV12-4	13
CASSDQGGFRNTGELFF	NA	TRBV6-1	17
CASSSTPGAQTQYF	few	TRBV6-5	14
CASSLGPTHEQYF	NA	TRBV12-3/TRBV12-4	13
CATSPTPIYEQYF	few	TRBV15	13
CASSQSGTAANVLTF	NA	TRBV14	15
CASGELSVRGYTF	NA	TRBV7-2	13
CSARVNPLAGGNNEQFF	few	TRBV20-1	17
CASSHQSGTQETQYF	NA	TRBV7-2	15
CASRTSGRFQETQYF	few	TRBV5-1	15
CASSNSGTTGANVLTF	NA	TRBV7-2	16
CATSRGPGTSGGLSTDTQYF	few	TRBV15	20
CSVENSELFF	NA	TRBV29-1	10
CASSLRCTDTQYF	few	TRBV7-3	13
CASSQPGVTNEQFF	NA	TRBV12-3/TRBV12-4	14
CSARIDGTASDTQYF	many	TRBV20-1	15
CASSLALRTTEAFF	NA	TRBV5-1	14
CASTLTAASTDTQYF	once	TRBV6-2/TRBV6-3	15
CASSTGLPKETQYF	few	TRBV5-1	14
CASSWGPGNNEQFF	NA	TRBV5-1	14
CASRTGPPGGYTF	few	TRBV5-4	13
CASSDQGLSHNEQFF	NA	TRBV7-2	15
CASSSFLDSGANVLTF	NA	TRBV9	16
CASRDRVKAPLHF	few	TRBV28	13
CASAQQGAETQYF	few	TRBV7-2	13
CAWSLAGDTQYF	NA	TRBV30	12
CASSFRAAPLHF	few	TRBV12-3/TRBV12-4	12
CASGKAGGSTDTQYF	NA	TRBV7-9	15
CANSRQGGSYEQYF	NA	TRBV12-3/TRBV12-4	14
CAISGAGGNYGYTF	once	TRBV10-3	14
CSARVGALASEAFF	few	TRBV20-1	14
CASSLGGGGADTQYF	many	TRBV7-6	15
CASSLGTSGGPGDTQYF	NA	TRBV7-9	17
CASSSERGRTYEQYF	many	TRBV10-2	15
CASNTFRDCQFF	NA	TRBV21-1	12
CASSQGQGRNTIYF	NA	TRBV3-1	14
CASSQVDQYF	many	TRBV3-1	10
CSARTTGETQYF	NA	TRBV20-1	12
CASSWRPGHLDGYTF	NA	TRBV27	15
CSVALQNTDTQYF	NA	TRBV29-1	13
CATPEGAGTEAFF	NA	TRBV12-3/TRBV12-4	13
CASSQDGITEQYF	few	TRBV3-1	13
CASSLSQSYNEQFF	NA	TRBV7-2	14
CASSLIGSTNLNEQFF	few	TRBV11-2	16
CAWSTLLATPYNEQFF	NA	TRBV30	16
CASSVDSRNTGELFF	NA	TRBV5-1	15
CASSVDRDREANEKLFF	NA	TRBV9	17